The clone carrying this T cell receptor beta chain was seen a handful of times. The antigen remains unidentified. These data come from a study of blood T cells in healthy people across ages. Whole-study results and caveats: In long-lived donors, naive CD4+ cell counts and diversity exceeded those of aged donors.

Then a second PCR, running about 6 to 12 cycles, was carried out with a sample-barcoded 5' primer and a J-beta primer mix. Each CDR3 protein gets one entry after TCRdb re-called the 5' RACE reads with MiXCR. Among 750,000 or so distinct CDR3 sequences listed, roughly 25% were seen once. These data were also filed under a second study, of T cells of mothers and their children. This second report adds: It was through the M1S primer of the second PCR that sample barcodes and 2-4 random nucleotides were added.

The receptor was derived from a boy aged 5-17 years in good health. The sequencing sample was made of blood.

CDR3 coding DNA: TGCGCCAGCAGCCAAAGGGTCTTCGGGCAGGCCAATTCACCCCTCCACTTT. Translating it yields CASSQRVFGQANSPLHF. The J gene is TRBJ1-6, the V gene TRBV4-3; D call uncertain. This CDR3 is built from 17 residues. V lost 2 bases, J lost 7 bases, and 18 bases lay in between. CDR1 is LGHNA, CDR2 YSLEER, per germline.